This T cell receptor (beta chain) was sequenced for a study of blood T cell repertoires in COVID-19. This clone was detected only a few times. The CDR3 sequence is 17 residues long. Germline-derived CDR1 and CDR2 are SGHRS and YFSETQ. V shed 6 bases, J shed 4 bases, and the junction held 11 bases outside the gene matches. Method: immunoSEQ multiplex PCR; TCRdb's copy keeps in-frame clones and lacks some. The data show about 240,000 clones, around 79% seen once. The sample comprised peripheral blood. The V call is TRBV5-1, the J call TRBJ2-1; 12 bases line up with TRBD2. The sequence was obtained from a woman at least 80 years old with acute or convalescent COVID-19. The CDR3 loop reads CASTFSRGLAGYNEQFF. CDR3 sequence (DNA): TGCGCCAGCACCTTTTCGAGGGGACTAGCGGGTTACAATGAGCAGTTCTTC.